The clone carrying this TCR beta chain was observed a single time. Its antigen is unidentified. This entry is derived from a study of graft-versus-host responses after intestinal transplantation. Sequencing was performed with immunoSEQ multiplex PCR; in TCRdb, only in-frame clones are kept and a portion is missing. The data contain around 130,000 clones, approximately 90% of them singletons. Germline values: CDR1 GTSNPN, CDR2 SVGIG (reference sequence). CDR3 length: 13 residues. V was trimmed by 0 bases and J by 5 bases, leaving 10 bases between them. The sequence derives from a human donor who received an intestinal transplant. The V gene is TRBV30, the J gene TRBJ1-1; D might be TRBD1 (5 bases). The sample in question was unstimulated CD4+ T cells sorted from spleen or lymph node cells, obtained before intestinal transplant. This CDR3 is CAWSVEGKTEAFF. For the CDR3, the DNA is TGTGCCTGGAGTGTAGAGGGGAAAACTGAAGCTTTCTTT.